The sequence of this TCR beta chain was determined in a study of blood T cell repertoires in COVID-19. On the study more broadly: There were acute and convalescent COVID-19 samples, and they came from the United States, Italy and Spain. T cells, B-cell-depleted T cells, or PBMCs supplied cDNA or gDNA.

In the original processing: Amplification with reference gene primers provided the estimates of nucleated cell counts. The protocol was immunoSEQ multiplex PCR, while the TCRdb copy is restricted to in-frame clones and leaves out a portion. V and J calls and clone size are given by that table; D and trimming were obtained from the DNA. The sample carries some 65,000 clones, roughly 85% recorded once. This CDR3 is 17 amino acids long. V lost 10 bases and J 9 bases, leaving 31 bases between the germline ends. The V gene's germline CDR1 is MDHEN and CDR2 SYDVKM. The sample taken for sequencing was peripheral blood. The rearrangement joins TRBV28 to TRBJ1-5, with D possibly matching TRBD1 (5 bases). The TCR sequence derives from an elderly man with acute or convalescent COVID-19. This CDR3 reads CATLPVGDSSTRGPQHF. The CDR3 DNA sequence: TGTGCCACACTTCCTGTGGGGGACTCCAGCACTCGGGGGCCCCAGCATTTT.